This T cell receptor beta chain was found in a study of blood T cell repertoires in COVID-19 (TCRdb year 2020). Looking at the study overall: Collaborator samples came from the United States, Italy and Spain and covered acute and convalescent phases of COVID-19. The material from the prospective study consisted of cDNA or gDNA derived from T cells, B-cell-depleted T cells, or PBMCs. Deeply sampled blood TCRbeta repertoires from subjects exposed to, actively infected with, or recovered from COVID-19 were included in the dataset. The repertoires were released in a freely available public database intended as a resource for research on the immune response to SARS-CoV-2. The samples were drawn from two sources: the first 160 participants of the ongoing ImmuneRACE study, and some 1,300 subjects contributed by 6 global collaborators. A de-identified subject ID, COVID-19 status, age in years and sex were almost always included in the sample metadata. Where HLA class I and class II types were available, the types were taken from metadata supplied by the sample provider, not from assay-based typing.

TCRbeta CDR3 regions were amplified from genomic DNA using the immunoSEQ Assay, a bias-controlled multiplex PCR. As for how the authors treated the data: The number of nucleated cells in each sample was estimated by amplification of reference gene primers within the assay. To quantify the absolute abundance of each unique TCRbeta CDR3 rearrangement, sequence reads were collapsed and filtered. For each sample, productive Simpson clonality was calculated as the square root of Simpson's diversity index across productive rearrangements. The clones in this table, taken by TCRdb from immuneACCESS, are in-frame only. Not every clone is retained; where verified, under half of the shortfall comes from an unresolved V gene, and the cause of the rest is unknown. For V, J and clone size, that table is used; D and trimming come from the DNA. Counted in this sample were a few hundred thousand clones; roughly 87% of them appeared once. The ten biggest clones cover about 3% of the sample.

The germline V gene specifies SGHTA as CDR1 and FQGNSA as CDR2. The germline ends are 10 bases apart after V is trimmed by 3 bases and J by 7 bases. The CDR3 goes from the cysteine to the phenylalanine over 14 residues. CDR3 DNA only is kept here, 42 bases in frame from base 1. A few counts support this clone. Its antigen has not been determined. No much larger clonotype is one base removed from it; base qualities were not supplied. In the prospective study, participants were 18 to 89 years old, resided in about two dozen geographic areas of the United States, and were enrolled through a virtual design. In the prospective study, cohorts were assigned on the basis of participant-reported clinical history obtained from a screening survey and a study questionnaire. Recovered participants in ImmuneRACE Cohort 3 were defined as having two consecutive negative NP/OP PCR tests, clearance from a healthcare professional, or resolution of symptoms. In the prospective study, mobile phlebotomists collected whole blood, serum and a nasopharyngeal or oropharyngeal swab from each participant. Additional blood draws and questionnaires over an approximately two-month period could optionally be provided by prospective study participants. Before DNA extraction, blood samples from the prospective study were shipped at room temperature or frozen.

What the research found in general, with its limitations: The quantity of clinical and demographic metadata differed by source and by participant and was supplied without curation.

The receptor was isolated from a woman in her 30s who had recovered from COVID-19. Sequenced input: PBMCs or T cells enriched from blood (not recorded which). This sequence uses TRBV7-2 and TRBJ1-6, with TRBD1 as a weak D call on 5 bases. The nucleotide sequence is given as TGTGCCAGCAGCTTGGCAGGGTCCAATTCACCCCTCCACTTT. This encodes CASSLAGSNSPLHF. This CDR3, with the reference TRBV7-2 and TRBJ1-6 proteins standing in past its ends, gives the full variable domain GAGVSQSPSNKVTEKGKDVELRCDPISGHTALYWYRQSLGQGLEFLIYFQGNSAPDKSGLPSDRFSAERTGGSVSTLTIQRTQQEDSAVYLCASSLAGSNSPLHFGNGTRLTVT.